Listed below are T cell receptor beta chains from one sample, sequenced in a study of post-analysis software for immune sequencing data. TCRdb passed the PCR reads through MiXCR, listing each CDR3 protein once. The sample lists 750,000 to 950,000 distinct CDR3 sequences; around 45% were seen once. Sequenced sample: blood. These receptors all stem from a girl under 18 with multiple sclerosis. The CDR3 runs from the conserved cysteine through the conserved F or W. Each record gives: D gene, V gene, CDR3 protein. D genes are given only for firm matches.

D: TRBD2; V: TRBV27; CDR3: CASSPSGSIREQYF
D: NA; V: TRBV10-3; CDR3: CAISESGVRSYNEQFF
D: TRBD1; V: TRBV27; CDR3: CASSYIAGGKYEQYF
D: TRBD2; V: TRBV6-4; CDR3: CASRGTSGCPYNEQFF
D: NA; V: TRBV3-1; CDR3: CASSQTKAPGHLTDTQYF
D: NA; V: TRBV15; CDR3: CATSRDRTAGANVLTF
D: TRBD1; V: TRBV6-2/TRBV6-3; CDR3: CASSHRQGPPSYNEQFF
D: NA; V: TRBV4-1; CDR3: CASSQDLQVVSPLHF
D: NA; V: TRBV15; CDR3: CATSRVDSHYEQYF
D: NA; V: TRBV20-1; CDR3: CSARDPGLSPLRFYEQYF
D: NA; V: TRBV15; CDR3: CATSQGYNEQFF
D: NA; V: TRBV20-1; CDR3: CSASLPGATNEKLFF
D: NA; V: TRBV12-5; CDR3: CASAYGQLTDGYTF
D: NA; V: TRBV6-4; CDR3: CASSEDDGKRSPLHF
D: NA; V: TRBV27; CDR3: CASRNYRAPDTQYF
D: TRBD2; V: TRBV7-8; CDR3: CASSLYISGSGETQYF
D: TRBD2; V: TRBV7-6; CDR3: CASSLGGTSVPIDEQYF
D: NA; V: TRBV12-3/TRBV12-4; CDR3: CASSFLGNDIRNEKLFF
D: NA; V: TRBV9; CDR3: CASSVTGGADTQYF
D: NA; V: TRBV29-1; CDR3: CSVVIQPGETQYF
D: TRBD1; V: TRBV27; CDR3: CVSSGGTGAEVDEQYF
D: TRBD2; V: TRBV20-1; CDR3: CSARDKAGRADTQYF
D: NA; V: TRBV28; CDR3: CASLKAPSSYNEQFF
D: TRBD1; V: TRBV6-5; CDR3: CASSYPATGEAFF
D: TRBD2; V: TRBV4-2; CDR3: CASSQAGGPLYEQYF
D: TRBD1; V: TRBV29-1; CDR3: CSVNSGGETYEQYF
D: TRBD2; V: TRBV20-1; CDR3: CSARTSATYEQYF
D: TRBD1; V: TRBV6-5; CDR3: CASSYFGGQGYTGELFF
D: NA; V: TRBV2; CDR3: CASMAGLNYGYTF
D: TRBD1; V: TRBV6-5; CDR3: CASRPRDRVDEQYF
D: TRBD1; V: TRBV5-5; CDR3: CASSFEGGSYGYTF
D: NA; V: TRBV9; CDR3: CASSVGVTGNYEQYF
D: NA; V: TRBV12-3/TRBV12-4; CDR3: CASSFATQGTHEKLFF
D: NA; V: TRBV7-6; CDR3: CASSLRGPIGANVLTF
D: NA; V: TRBV27; CDR3: CASTSIAGSPLHF
D: NA; V: TRBV12-3/TRBV12-4; CDR3: CASSFRGEAKNIQYF